A selection of T cell receptor beta chains follows, all from one sample in a study of shared clonotypes between healthy human individuals. Profiling relied on immunoSEQ multiplex PCR, and the TCRdb table lists in-frame clones only, not all of them. The table records 1.5 million to 2.5 million clones, over 85% of them present only once. Sequencing was done on a sample of naive CD8+ T cells sorted from blood. The receptors stem from a man younger than 35 in good health. CDR3s include the opening cysteine and the closing phenylalanine or tryptophan. The order of the fields is V gene, CDR3 length, J gene, D gene, clone size, CDR3 DNA, CDR3 protein. A D gene is named only where the DNA matches it firmly. Not every row has a clone size; where given, it reads once, few, many or a size class.

v_call: TRBV19
cdr3_length: 16
j_call: TRBJ2-7
d_call: NA
clone_size: NA
cdr3_nt: TGTGCCAGTAGTATGGATCTCCGGGGATTTGCCTACGAGCAGTACTTC
cdr3_aa: CASSMDLRGFAYEQYF

v_call: TRBV5-4
cdr3_length: 15
j_call: TRBJ1-2
d_call: NA
clone_size: NA
cdr3_nt: TGTGCCAGCAGCTCAAACTCGAGGGCTAACTATGGCTACACCTTC
cdr3_aa: CASSSNSRANYGYTF

v_call: TRBV7-9
cdr3_length: 14
j_call: TRBJ2-5
d_call: TRBD2
clone_size: NA
cdr3_nt: TGTGCCAGCAGCTGGGGACTAACCCAAGAGACCCAGTACTTC
cdr3_aa: CASSWGLTQETQYF

v_call: TRBV6-6
cdr3_length: 16
j_call: TRBJ1-6
d_call: NA
clone_size: NA
cdr3_nt: TGTGCCAGCAGTAACAGGTATCCACAAGATAATTCACCCCTCCACTTT
cdr3_aa: CASSNRYPQDNSPLHF

v_call: TRBV5-8
cdr3_length: 15
j_call: TRBJ1-2
d_call: NA
clone_size: NA
cdr3_nt: TGTGCCAGCAGCCCGCGGGGGACGGAAACGTATGGCTACACCTTC
cdr3_aa: CASSPRGTETYGYTF

v_call: TRBV10-3
cdr3_length: 15
j_call: TRBJ1-2
d_call: TRBD1
clone_size: NA
cdr3_nt: TGTGCCATCAGTGAATATGGACAGGGAAACTATGGCTACACCTTC
cdr3_aa: CAISEYGQGNYGYTF

v_call: TRBV5-1
cdr3_length: 16
j_call: TRBJ1-1
d_call: TRBD1
clone_size: NA
cdr3_nt: TGCGCCAGCAGCCCCGGGACAGGGGGCGTGAACACTGAAGCTTTCTTT
cdr3_aa: CASSPGTGGVNTEAFF

v_call: TRBV13
cdr3_length: 14
j_call: TRBJ1-4
d_call: NA
clone_size: NA
cdr3_nt: TGTGCCAGCAGCTCCTCGATGGAGGACGAAAAACTGTTTTTT
cdr3_aa: CASSSSMEDEKLFF

v_call: TRBV30
cdr3_length: 14
j_call: TRBJ1-5
d_call: NA
clone_size: NA
cdr3_nt: TGTGCCTGGAGTGTCGGGCAGGGCAATCAGCCCCAGCATTTT
cdr3_aa: CAWSVGQGNQPQHF

v_call: TRBV4-1
cdr3_length: 16
j_call: TRBJ1-5
d_call: NA
clone_size: NA
cdr3_nt: TGCGCCAGCAGCCAAGAGGTGGGGTCAGTTAATCAGCCCCAGCATTTT
cdr3_aa: CASSQEVGSVNQPQHF

v_call: TRBV6-5
cdr3_length: 14
j_call: TRBJ2-5
d_call: NA
clone_size: NA
cdr3_nt: TGTGCCAGCAGTTCTTCTCCGGAAGCGGAGACCCAGTACTTC
cdr3_aa: CASSSSPEAETQYF

v_call: TRBV6-5
cdr3_length: 14
j_call: TRBJ1-2
d_call: NA
clone_size: once
cdr3_nt: TGTGCCAGCAGTTACAACCCCGAGGACTATGGCTACACCTTC
cdr3_aa: CASSYNPEDYGYTF

v_call: TRBV14
cdr3_length: 16
j_call: TRBJ1-1
d_call: NA
clone_size: NA
cdr3_nt: TGTGCCAGCAGCCAAGATGTCGGCAGAATGAACACTGAAGCTTTCTTT
cdr3_aa: CASSQDVGRMNTEAFF

v_call: TRBV11-2
cdr3_length: 14
j_call: TRBJ1-5
d_call: NA
clone_size: once
cdr3_nt: TGTGCCAGCAGCTTGGGATCTAGCAATCAGCCCCAGCATTTT
cdr3_aa: CASSLGSSNQPQHF

v_call: TRBV6-1
cdr3_length: 11
j_call: TRBJ2-7
d_call: NA
clone_size: NA
cdr3_nt: TGTGCCAGCAGTGCCACCGGCAGCCAGTACTTC
cdr3_aa: CASSATGSQYF

v_call: TRBV21-1
cdr3_length: 16
j_call: TRBJ2-7
d_call: NA
clone_size: NA
cdr3_nt: TGTGCCACGATCAAGGGGGGCAGGATAAGTTCCTACGAGCAGTACTTC
cdr3_aa: CATIKGGRISSYEQYF

v_call: TRBV28
cdr3_length: 13
j_call: TRBJ1-6
d_call: NA
clone_size: NA
cdr3_nt: TGTGCCAGCAGAGGGACGGGGAATTCACCCCTCCACTTT
cdr3_aa: CASRGTGNSPLHF

v_call: TRBV5-1
cdr3_length: 18
j_call: TRBJ2-6
d_call: NA
clone_size: NA
cdr3_nt: TGCGCCAGCAGCTTGGCCGGGGATACGGTATCTGGGGCCAACGTCCTGACTTTC
cdr3_aa: CASSLAGDTVSGANVLTF

v_call: TRBV7-2
cdr3_length: 14
j_call: TRBJ1-2
d_call: NA
clone_size: NA
cdr3_nt: TGTGCCAGCAGCTTAAACTCAGGCAACTATGGCTACACCTTC
cdr3_aa: CASSLNSGNYGYTF

v_call: TRBV5-4
cdr3_length: 12
j_call: TRBJ2-7
d_call: NA
clone_size: NA
cdr3_nt: TGTGCCAGCAGCTTGGAAGGGAATGAGCAGTACTTC
cdr3_aa: CASSLEGNEQYF

v_call: TRBV5-1
cdr3_length: 14
j_call: TRBJ2-1
d_call: TRBD1
clone_size: NA
cdr3_nt: TGCGCCAGCAGCTTACGAGGGGGCCTGAATGAGCAGTTCTTC
cdr3_aa: CASSLRGGLNEQFF

v_call: TRBV2
cdr3_length: 18
j_call: TRBJ1-5
d_call: TRBD1
clone_size: few
cdr3_nt: TGTGCCAGCAATTCCGGGACAGGGGGCGGATTTAGCAATCAGCCCCAGCATTTT
cdr3_aa: CASNSGTGGGFSNQPQHF

v_call: TRBV27
cdr3_length: 16
j_call: TRBJ2-7
d_call: TRBD1
clone_size: NA
cdr3_nt: TGTGCCAGCAGTTTAAGTTGGGGGACAGGGGCCTACGAGCAGTACTTC
cdr3_aa: CASSLSWGTGAYEQYF

v_call: TRBV2
cdr3_length: 18
j_call: TRBJ2-1
d_call: NA
clone_size: NA
cdr3_nt: TGTGCCAGCAGTGAACTAGTGACATATCCATCCTCCTACAATGAGCAGTTCTTC
cdr3_aa: CASSELVTYPSSYNEQFF